The sequence of this T cell receptor (beta chain) was determined in a study of T cells after yellow fever vaccination. A process of 5'RACE template switching, which added a universal primer site and UMIs, was used to make TCR cDNA. Via MiXCR, TCRdb re-called the 5' RACE reads, giving one row per CDR3 protein. This sample yields a few hundred thousand distinct CDR3 sequences, of which 4.1% are seen a single time; around 23% belongs to the top ten. From germline, CDR1 is SGHTA and CDR2 FQGNSA. Deletions cut 1 base from V and 1 base from J, with 12 bases between. CDR3 size: 16 residues. Study-level findings and limits: Abundant clonotypes from the bulk population could contaminate FACS-sorted repertoires. The secondary response was weaker, and its peak arrived faster, on day 5 versus 15.

To note about this clonotype: Antigen: not known.

This sample comprised PBMCs, obtained 5 days after the yellow fever booster vaccination. The origin of this receptor is a man younger than 35 who received the YFV17D yellow fever vaccine. The rearrangement joins TRBV7-2 to TRBJ2-3; a weak D match, TRBD2 (5 bases). The chain's CDR3 is CASSLVASSGTDTQYF. CDR3 coding DNA: TGTGCCAGCAGCTTAGTTGCTAGCTCCGGCACAGATACGCAGTATTTT.